The clone carrying this T cell receptor beta chain has more than one count but fewer than ten. Its antigen is unknown. Unique molecular identifiers were built into the TCRbeta library. TCRdb processed the PCR reads anew with MiXCR; each CDR3 protein has one entry. The sample consists of hundreds of thousands of distinct CDR3 sequences, roughly 13% of them appearing once. This specimen belongs to a study of T-cell reconstitution after alpha-beta-depleted transplantation in children. The germline CDR1 and CDR2 sequences are MGHRA and YSYEKL. V was shortened by 1 base and J by 0 bases, with 16 bases between the two germline ends. The CDR3 loop spans 18 amino acids. Points from the study as a whole: Some patients' high day-60 TCRbeta diversity was traced to surviving recipient T cells and thymic progenitors.

The sequence was obtained from a girl aged 2 to 9 with congenital amegakaryocytic thrombocytopenia, due to receive a stem cell transplant. The rearrangement uses TRBV4-1 and TRBJ1-3; possible D gene TRBD1, 5 bases. This sample comprised PBMCs, obtained before TCRalphabeta/CD19-depleted stem cell transplant. CDR3 loop: CASSQVVRTGPSGNTIYF. For the CDR3, the DNA is TGCGCCAGCAGCCAAGTTGTTCGTACGGGGCCCTCTGGAAACACCATATATTTT.